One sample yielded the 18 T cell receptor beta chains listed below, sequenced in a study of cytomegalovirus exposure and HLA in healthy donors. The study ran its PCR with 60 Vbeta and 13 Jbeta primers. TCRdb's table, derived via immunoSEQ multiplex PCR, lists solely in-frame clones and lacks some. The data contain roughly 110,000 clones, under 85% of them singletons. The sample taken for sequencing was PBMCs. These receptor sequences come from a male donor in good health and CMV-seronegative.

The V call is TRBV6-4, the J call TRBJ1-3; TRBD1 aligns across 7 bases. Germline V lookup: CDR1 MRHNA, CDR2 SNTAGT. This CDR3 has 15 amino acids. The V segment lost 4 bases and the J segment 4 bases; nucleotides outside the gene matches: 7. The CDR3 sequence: CASSADRASGNTIYF. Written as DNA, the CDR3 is TGTGCCAGCAGTGCAGACAGGGCGTCGGGAAACACCATATATTTT.

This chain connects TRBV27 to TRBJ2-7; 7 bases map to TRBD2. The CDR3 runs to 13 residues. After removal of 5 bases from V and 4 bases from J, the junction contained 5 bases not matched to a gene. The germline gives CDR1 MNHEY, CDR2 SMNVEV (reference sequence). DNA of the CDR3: TGTGCCAGCAGTCGGGACTACCGGTACGAGCAGTACTTC. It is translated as CASSRDYRYEQYF.

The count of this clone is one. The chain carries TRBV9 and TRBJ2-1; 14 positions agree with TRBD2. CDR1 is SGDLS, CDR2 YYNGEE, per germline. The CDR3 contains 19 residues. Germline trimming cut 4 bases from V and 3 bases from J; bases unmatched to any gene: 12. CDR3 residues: CASSSSGLAGGTFYNEQFF. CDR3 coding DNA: TGTGCCAGCAGCTCGAGCGGACTAGCGGGAGGCACATTCTACAATGAGCAGTTCTTC.

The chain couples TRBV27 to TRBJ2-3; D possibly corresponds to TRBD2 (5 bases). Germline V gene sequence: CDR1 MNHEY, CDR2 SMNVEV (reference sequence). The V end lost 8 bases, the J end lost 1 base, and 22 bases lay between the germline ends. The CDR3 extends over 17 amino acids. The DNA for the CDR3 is TGTGCCAGCCGCGGGTTCGGCGGAGACTTTGGCACAGATACGCAGTATTTT. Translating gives CASRGFGGDFGTDTQYF.

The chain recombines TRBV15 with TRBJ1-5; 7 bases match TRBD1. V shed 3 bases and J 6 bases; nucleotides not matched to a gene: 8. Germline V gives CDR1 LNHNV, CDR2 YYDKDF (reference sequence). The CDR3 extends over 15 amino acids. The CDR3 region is CATSSPEQGSQPQHF. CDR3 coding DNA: TGTGCCACCAGCAGCCCTGAACAGGGGAGTCAGCCCCAGCATTTT.

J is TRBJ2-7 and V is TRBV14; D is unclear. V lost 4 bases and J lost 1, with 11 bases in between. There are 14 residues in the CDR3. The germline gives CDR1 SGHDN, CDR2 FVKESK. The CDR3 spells CASSLEGRSYEQYF. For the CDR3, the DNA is TGTGCCAGCAGCCTTGAAGGCAGGTCCTACGAGCAGTACTTC.

The CDR3 loop is CSVEDPQGTIQYF. DNA of the CDR3: TGCAGCGTTGAAGATCCGCAGGGAACCATTCAGTACTTC. The chain combines TRBV29-1 with TRBJ2-4, with a weak D call TRBD1 (5 bases). CDR3 length equals 13 residues. Trimming removed 0 bases at V and 9 bases at J, with 12 bases between. Germline V lookup: CDR1 SQVTM, CDR2 ANQGSEA.

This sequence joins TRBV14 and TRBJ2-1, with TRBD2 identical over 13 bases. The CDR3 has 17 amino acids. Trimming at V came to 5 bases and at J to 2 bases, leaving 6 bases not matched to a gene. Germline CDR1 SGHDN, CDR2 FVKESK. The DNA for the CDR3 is TGTGCCAGCAGCGCCATTACTAGCGGGAGGGCCTACAATGAGCAGTTCTTC. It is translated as CASSAITSGRAYNEQFF.

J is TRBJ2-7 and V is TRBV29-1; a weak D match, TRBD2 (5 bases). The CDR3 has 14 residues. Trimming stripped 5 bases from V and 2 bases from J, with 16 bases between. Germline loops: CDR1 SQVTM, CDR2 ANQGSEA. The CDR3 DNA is TGCAGCGTTCACGGGAAAATAACCCCCTACGAGCAGTACTTC. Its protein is CSVHGKITPYEQYF.

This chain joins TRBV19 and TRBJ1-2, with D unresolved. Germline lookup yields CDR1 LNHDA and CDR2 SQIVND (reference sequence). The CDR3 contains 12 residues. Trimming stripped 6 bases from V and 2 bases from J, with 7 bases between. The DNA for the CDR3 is TGTGCCAGTAGGTACTTAAACTATGGCTACACCTTC. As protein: CASRYLNYGYTF. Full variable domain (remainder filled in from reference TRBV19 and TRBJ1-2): DGGITQSPKYLFRKEGQNVTLSCEQNLNHDAMYWYRQDPGQGLRLIYYSQIVNDFQKGDIAEGYSVSREKKESFPLTVTSAQKNPTAFYLCASRYLNYGYTFGSGTRLTVV.

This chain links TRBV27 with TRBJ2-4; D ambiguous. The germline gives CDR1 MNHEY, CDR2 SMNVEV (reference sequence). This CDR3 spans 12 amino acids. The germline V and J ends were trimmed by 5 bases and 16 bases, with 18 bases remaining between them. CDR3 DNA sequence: TGTGCCAGCAGTCCCCCACAGTCCAAGTTATACTTC. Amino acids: CASSPPQSKLYF.

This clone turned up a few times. The CDR3 sequence is CASSLGKGGPNQPQHF. The DNA of the CDR3 is TGTGCCAGCAGTTTGGGGAAGGGGGGGCCCAATCAGCCCCAGCATTTT. The chain joins TRBV28 to TRBJ1-5; maybe TRBD1 (6 bases). Germline CDR1 and CDR2: MDHEN and SYDVKM. Trimming pared 3 bases from V and 3 bases from J, leaving 15 bases between. The CDR3 contains 16 residues.

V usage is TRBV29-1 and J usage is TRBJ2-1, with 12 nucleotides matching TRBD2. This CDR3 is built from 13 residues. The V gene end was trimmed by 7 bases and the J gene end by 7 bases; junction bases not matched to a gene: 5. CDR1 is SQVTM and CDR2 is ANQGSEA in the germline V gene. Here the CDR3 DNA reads TGCAGCGAGACTAGCGGGAGTGTGAATGAGCAGTTCTTC. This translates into CSETSGSVNEQFF.

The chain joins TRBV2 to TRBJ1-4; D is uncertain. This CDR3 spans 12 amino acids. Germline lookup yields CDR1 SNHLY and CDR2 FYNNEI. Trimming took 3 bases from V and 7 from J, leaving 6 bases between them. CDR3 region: CASSEQSEKLFF. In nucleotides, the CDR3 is TGTGCCAGCAGTGAGCAGTCTGAAAAACTGTTTTTT.

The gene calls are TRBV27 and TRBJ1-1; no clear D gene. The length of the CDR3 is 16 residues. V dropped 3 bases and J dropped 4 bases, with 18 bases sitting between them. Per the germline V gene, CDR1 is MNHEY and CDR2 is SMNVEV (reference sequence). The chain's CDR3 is CASSFWQATPVTEAFF. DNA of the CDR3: TGTGCCAGCAGTTTTTGGCAGGCGACACCGGTCACTGAAGCTTTCTTT.

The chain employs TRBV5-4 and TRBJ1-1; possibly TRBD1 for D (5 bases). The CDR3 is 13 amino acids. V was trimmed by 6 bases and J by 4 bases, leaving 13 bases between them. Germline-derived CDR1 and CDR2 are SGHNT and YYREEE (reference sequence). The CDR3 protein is CASKGMLGTEAFF. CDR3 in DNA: TGTGCCAGCAAGGGGATGTTGGGCACTGAAGCTTTCTTT.

CDR3 sequence reads: CASSLGVAENNEQFF. For the CDR3, the DNA is TGCGCCAGCAGCCTGGGGGTAGCGGAGAACAATGAGCAGTTCTTC. The rearrangement uses TRBV4-1 and TRBJ2-1; tentative D call: TRBD2 (6 bases). Germline CDR1 MGHRA, CDR2 YSYEKL. The CDR3 loop spans 15 amino acids. V was clipped by 4 bases and J by 5 bases, with 15 bases between them.

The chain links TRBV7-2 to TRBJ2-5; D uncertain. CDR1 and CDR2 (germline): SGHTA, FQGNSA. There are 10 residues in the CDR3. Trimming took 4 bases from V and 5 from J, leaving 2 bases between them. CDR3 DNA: TGTGCCAGCAGCTCGGAGACCCAGTACTTC. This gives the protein CASSSETQYF.